These T cell receptor beta chains were read from a single sample in a study of blood T cell repertoires in COVID-19. TCRdb's table, derived via immunoSEQ multiplex PCR, lists solely in-frame clones and lacks some. The data show almost 400,000 clones, around 87% seen once. Sequenced: peripheral blood. Receptors were obtained from a woman in her sixties with COVID-19, enrolled during active disease. CDR3s include the opening cysteine and the closing phenylalanine or tryptophan. Fields, in order: V gene, clone size, D gene, J gene, CDR3 protein, CDR3 DNA. D genes are given only for firm matches. Clone size is shown for a subset of rows, as once, few, many or a class of expanded clone.

V: TRBV19; size: NA; D: TRBD1; J: TRBJ2-5; CDR3: CASSPLDRAGETQYF; DNA: TGTGCCAGTAGTCCGTTGGACAGGGCGGGTGAGACCCAGTACTTC
V: TRBV18; size: NA; D: TRBD1; J: TRBJ2-7; CDR3: CASSPGPGQGNYEQYF; DNA: TGTGCCAGCTCACCAGGGCCGGGACAGGGTAACTACGAGCAGTACTTC
V: TRBV30; size: once; D: TRBD1; J: TRBJ2-7; CDR3: CAWSRDRSYEQYF; DNA: TGTGCCTGGAGCCGGGACAGGTCCTACGAGCAGTACTTC
V: TRBV29-1; size: once; D: TRBD2; J: TRBJ2-1; CDR3: CSVPSLAGSYNEQFF; DNA: TGCAGCGTCCCTTCTCTAGCGGGGTCCTACAATGAGCAGTTCTTC
V: TRBV10-1; size: NA; D: NA; J: TRBJ1-4; CDR3: CASRDRDNANEKLFF; DNA: TGCGCCAGCAGAGACCGGGACAACGCTAATGAAAAACTGTTTTTT
V: TRBV5-1; size: once; D: TRBD1; J: TRBJ1-2; CDR3: CASTSTGSTTYGYTF; DNA: TGCGCCAGCACCTCGACAGGGTCAACGACCTATGGCTACACCTTC
V: TRBV2; size: once; D: TRBD1; J: TRBJ1-1; CDR3: CASRQGRYTEAFF; DNA: TGTGCCAGCAGACAGGGGAGGTACACTGAAGCTTTCTTT
V: TRBV5-1; size: NA; D: TRBD2; J: TRBJ2-5; CDR3: CASSAAGGQETQYF; DNA: TGCGCCAGCAGCGCGGCGGGGGGCCAAGAGACCCAGTACTTC
V: TRBV5-1; size: NA; D: NA; J: TRBJ1-2; CDR3: CASSFGASDYGYTF; DNA: TGCGCCAGCAGCTTTGGGGCCTCGGACTATGGCTACACCTTC
V: TRBV4-2; size: NA; D: TRBD2; J: TRBJ2-7; CDR3: CASSQSSGGLIYEQYF; DNA: TGTGCCAGCAGCCAATCAAGCGGGGGCTTAATCTACGAGCAGTACTTC
V: TRBV5-1; size: NA; D: NA; J: TRBJ1-2; CDR3: CASTSGQGDGYTF; DNA: TGCGCCAGCACCTCGGGCCAGGGCGACGGCTACACCTTC
V: TRBV6-5; size: NA; D: TRBD1; J: TRBJ1-5; CDR3: CASSRQGIANQPQHF; DNA: TGTGCCAGCAGTCGACAGGGTATAGCCAATCAGCCCCAGCATTTT
V: TRBV9; size: once; D: NA; J: TRBJ2-4; CDR3: CASSPIQGGINIQYF; DNA: TGTGCCAGCAGCCCTATACAGGGGGGGATCAACATTCAGTACTTC
V: TRBV10-3; size: NA; D: NA; J: TRBJ2-7; CDR3: CAISDPGTPTYEQYF; DNA: TGTGCCATCAGTGATCCCGGGACACCGACCTACGAGCAGTACTTC
V: TRBV30; size: few; D: NA; J: TRBJ1-1; CDR3: CAIGRGVNTEAFF; DNA: TGTGCCATTGGAAGGGGCGTGAACACTGAAGCTTTCTTT
V: TRBV7-3; size: NA; D: TRBD1; J: TRBJ1-2; CDR3: CASSPDRGIGYTF; DNA: TGTGCCAGCAGCCCGGACAGGGGGATTGGCTACACCTTC
V: TRBV28; size: NA; D: NA; J: TRBJ1-2; CDR3: CASSYTYGGYTF; DNA: TGTGCCAGCAGTTATACCTATGGTGGCTACACCTTC
V: TRBV12-5; size: NA; D: TRBD2; J: TRBJ2-1; CDR3: CASGTAPGLAGGGYPNEQFF; DNA: TGTGCTAGTGGTACCGCGCCGGGACTAGCGGGGGGGGGCTACCCCAATGAGCAGTTCTTC
V: TRBV3-1/TRBV3-2; size: few; D: NA; J: TRBJ1-2; CDR3: CASSQVNQGGYTF; DNA: TGTGCCAGCAGCCAAGTCAACCAGGGTGGCTACACCTTC
V: TRBV7-9; size: NA; D: NA; J: TRBJ2-5; CDR3: CASSLVGEETQYF; DNA: TGTGCCAGCAGCTTAGTAGGGGAAGAGACCCAGTACTTC
V: TRBV5-1; size: NA; D: TRBD1; J: TRBJ1-1; CDR3: CASSLAGTGNTEAFF; DNA: TGCGCCAGCAGCTTGGCCGGGACAGGGAACACTGAAGCTTTCTTT